Each of the 14 T cell receptor beta chains below was sequenced from the same sample in a study of blood T cell repertoires in COVID-19. This table comes from immunoSEQ multiplex PCR, and its TCRdb copy is limited to in-frame clones, with some not included. The sample shows more than 250,000 clones, more than 90% of them seen only once. Specimen: PBMCs or T cells enriched from blood (not recorded which). These TCRs come from a woman in her twenties or thirties who had recovered from COVID-19.

This clone was picked up a small number of times. The V call is TRBV9, the J call TRBJ1-6, with 8 bases aligning to TRBD1. The V gene's germline CDR1 is SGDLS and CDR2 YYNGEE. The CDR3 is 15 amino acids. V dropped 0 bases and J dropped 9; count of bases not matched to a gene: 5. CDR3 in amino acids: CASSVDSQGASPLHF. Here the CDR3 DNA reads TGTGCCAGCAGCGTAGACAGCCAGGGGGCTTCACCCCTCCACTTT.

The CDR3: CASSTTDSGNTIYF. In nucleotides, the CDR3 is TGTGCCAGCAGCACGACAGATTCTGGAAACACCATATATTTT. The chain is built from TRBV9 and TRBJ1-3; the D gene is possibly TRBD1 (5 bases). V dropped 4 bases and J dropped 1 base, with 9 bases sitting between them. The CDR3 has 14 residues. CDR1 and CDR2 (germline): SGDLS, YYNGEE.

This clone was seen a single time. V is TRBV7-9 and J is TRBJ1-6; D uncertain. The CDR3 contains 13 residues. Germline V CDR1 and CDR2: SEHNR, FQNEAQ (reference sequence). The V and J ends lost 4 bases and 2 bases respectively, with 3 bases between them. The CDR3 bases are TGTGCCAGCAGCTCCGCCTATAATTCACCCCTCCACTTT. Translation: CASSSAYNSPLHF.

The rearrangement uses TRBV11-3 and TRBJ2-2; no definite D call. The V gene's germline CDR1 is SGHNT and CDR2 YENEEA. V lost 3 bases and J lost 2, with 13 bases in between. This CDR3 has 16 residues. The CDR3 DNA reads TGTGCCAGCAGCTTTACCAGGCAGTCAAACACCGGGGAGCTGTTTTTT. This codes for CASSFTRQSNTGELFF. The full variable domain, completed using reference TRBV11-3 and TRBJ2-2, is EAGVVQSPRYKIIEKKQPVAFWCNPISGHNTLYWYLQNLGQGPELLIRYENEEAVDDSQLPKDRFSAERLKGVDSTLKIQPAELGDSAVYLCASSFTRQSNTGELFFGEGSRLTVL.

The rearrangement joins TRBV7-9 to TRBJ2-2; 7 bases map to TRBD1. After removal of 5 bases from V and 7 bases from J, the junction contained 7 bases not matched to a gene. CDR1 SEHNR and CDR2 FQNEAQ come from the germline V gene (reference sequence). The CDR3 has 14 residues. The DNA of the CDR3 is TGTGCCAGCAGCCCAGACAGGGCGGGCGGGGAGCTGTTTTTT. Its protein is CASSPDRAGGELFF.

The chain is built from TRBV5-4 and TRBJ2-7; the D gene is possibly TRBD1 (6 bases). This CDR3 region has 12 residues. Germline CDR1 SGHNT, CDR2 YYREEE (reference sequence). Trimming removed 1 base at V and 7 bases at J, with 9 bases between. Here the CDR3 reads CASSLTGREQYF. Written as DNA, the CDR3 is TGTGCCAGCAGCTTGACAGGGCGGGAGCAGTACTTC.

This sequence joins TRBV24-1 and TRBJ2-3, with unresolved D. Trimming removed 2 bases from V and 2 bases from J, with 10 bases in between. CDR1 is KGHDR and CDR2 is SFDVKD in the germline V gene. The CDR3 covers 15 residues. The CDR3 spells CATSDYGRLTDTQYF. The CDR3, as DNA: TGTGCCACCAGTGATTATGGCAGGCTCACAGATACGCAGTATTTT.

Concerning this clone: The sample contains more than one DNA sequence encoding this CDR3. The chain joins TRBV29-1 to TRBJ1-1; D not resolved. Germline CDR1 is SQVTM and CDR2 is ANQGSEA. The CDR3 has 13 residues. V was pared by 3 bases and J by 0 bases, with 8 bases between. This chain's CDR3 is CSVDGRMNTEAFF. Written as DNA, the CDR3 is TGCAGCGTTGATGGCAGAATGAACACTGAAGCTTTCTTT.

Details on this clone: Other DNA sequences from this sample encode an identical CDR3 as well. The V gene is TRBV5-4, the J gene TRBJ2-2, with TRBD2 matching over 10 bases. The germline V gene has CDR1 SGHNT and CDR2 YYREEE (reference sequence). This CDR3 is built from 16 residues. J was trimmed by 1 base and V by 0 bases; bases with no gene match: 0. Here the CDR3 DNA reads TGTGCCAGCAGCTTGGGACTAGCGGGGAACACCGGGGAGCTGTTTTTT. Encoded protein: CASSLGLAGNTGELFF.

The chain joins TRBV7-6 to TRBJ2-3; the D gene is possibly TRBD2 (7 bases). Per germline, CDR1 SGHVS and CDR2 FNYEAQ. Trimming took 1 base from V and 1 from J, leaving 12 bases between them. The CDR3 is 16 residues long. The CDR3, as DNA: TGTGCCAGCAGCTTAGTTGGCGGGGGCGGCACAGATACGCAGTATTTT. Translating gives CASSLVGGGGTDTQYF. The full variable domain, rest sourced from reference TRBV7-6 and TRBJ2-3, is GAGVSQSPRYKVTKRGQDVALRCDPISGHVSLYWYRQALGQGPEFLTYFNYEAQQDKSGLPNDRFSAERPEGSISTLTIQRTEQRDSAMYRCASSLVGGGGTDTQYFGPGTRLTVL.

A single count supports this clone. The J gene is TRBJ1-1, the V gene TRBV5-1; D gene ambiguous. The V gene's germline CDR1 is SGHRS and CDR2 YFSETQ. V lost 0 bases, J lost 4 bases, and 7 bases lay in between. The CDR3 sequence is 13 residues long. The CDR3 sequence: CASSLVRGTEAFF. CDR3 nucleotides: TGCGCCAGCAGCTTGGTTCGCGGCACTGAAGCTTTCTTT.

V usage is TRBV9 and J usage is TRBJ1-6, with D possibly TRBD1 on 5 matching bases. Trimming left V 0 bases short and J 9 bases short, with 16 bases between. CDR1 and CDR2 (germline): SGDLS, YYNGEE. The CDR3 runs 16 residues. This CDR3 is CASSVGEEGRGSPLHF. The CDR3 nucleotides are TGTGCCAGCAGCGTAGGGGAGGAGGGGAGAGGTTCACCCCTCCACTTT.

This chain connects TRBV7-8 to TRBJ1-5; perhaps TRBD1 as D (5 bases). The CDR3 length is 16 residues. Per germline, CDR1 SGHVS and CDR2 FQNEAQ. V was clipped by 5 bases and J by 2 bases, with 16 bases between them. Written as DNA, the CDR3 is TGTGCCAGCAGCCCCTTGGGGGGTATCGGCAATCAGCCCCAGCATTTT. Amino acid sequence: CASSPLGGIGNQPQHF.

This sequence joins TRBV11-3 and TRBJ1-1; 9 bases are a match to TRBD1. Losses at the gene ends were 5 bases for V and 4 bases for J; bases not matched to a gene: 5. The germline gives CDR1 SGHNT, CDR2 YENEEA. The CDR3 has 14 amino acids. CDR3 nucleotide sequence: TGTGCCAGCAGCGGGAAGACAGGGGGCACTGAAGCTTTCTTT. Amino acids: CASSGKTGGTEAFF.